Detailed here is one T cell receptor beta chain. This sample was included in a study of T-cell reconstitution after alpha-beta-depleted transplantation in children. The V gene end was trimmed by 6 bases and the J gene end by 1 base; junction bases not matched to a gene: 4. This CDR3 region has 14 residues. CDR1 is MDHEN, CDR2 SYDVKM, per germline. A library of TCRbeta sequences, prepared with unique molecular identifiers, was generated. A single record per CDR3 protein comes from TCRdb applying MiXCR to the PCR reads. The sample lists about 540,000 distinct CDR3 sequences; around 19% were seen once. The chain employs TRBV28 and TRBJ2-7, with TRBD1 matching 9 bases. This receptor was taken from a human donor who donated a stem cell graft to a child with acute lymphoblastic leukemia. The sequences come from PBMCs from the stem cell graft donor, collected from the stem cell graft. The CDR3 region has the DNA TGTGCCAGCAGGCGAGACAGGGGGTCCTACGAGCAGTACTTC. It translates to CASRRDRGSYEQYF.